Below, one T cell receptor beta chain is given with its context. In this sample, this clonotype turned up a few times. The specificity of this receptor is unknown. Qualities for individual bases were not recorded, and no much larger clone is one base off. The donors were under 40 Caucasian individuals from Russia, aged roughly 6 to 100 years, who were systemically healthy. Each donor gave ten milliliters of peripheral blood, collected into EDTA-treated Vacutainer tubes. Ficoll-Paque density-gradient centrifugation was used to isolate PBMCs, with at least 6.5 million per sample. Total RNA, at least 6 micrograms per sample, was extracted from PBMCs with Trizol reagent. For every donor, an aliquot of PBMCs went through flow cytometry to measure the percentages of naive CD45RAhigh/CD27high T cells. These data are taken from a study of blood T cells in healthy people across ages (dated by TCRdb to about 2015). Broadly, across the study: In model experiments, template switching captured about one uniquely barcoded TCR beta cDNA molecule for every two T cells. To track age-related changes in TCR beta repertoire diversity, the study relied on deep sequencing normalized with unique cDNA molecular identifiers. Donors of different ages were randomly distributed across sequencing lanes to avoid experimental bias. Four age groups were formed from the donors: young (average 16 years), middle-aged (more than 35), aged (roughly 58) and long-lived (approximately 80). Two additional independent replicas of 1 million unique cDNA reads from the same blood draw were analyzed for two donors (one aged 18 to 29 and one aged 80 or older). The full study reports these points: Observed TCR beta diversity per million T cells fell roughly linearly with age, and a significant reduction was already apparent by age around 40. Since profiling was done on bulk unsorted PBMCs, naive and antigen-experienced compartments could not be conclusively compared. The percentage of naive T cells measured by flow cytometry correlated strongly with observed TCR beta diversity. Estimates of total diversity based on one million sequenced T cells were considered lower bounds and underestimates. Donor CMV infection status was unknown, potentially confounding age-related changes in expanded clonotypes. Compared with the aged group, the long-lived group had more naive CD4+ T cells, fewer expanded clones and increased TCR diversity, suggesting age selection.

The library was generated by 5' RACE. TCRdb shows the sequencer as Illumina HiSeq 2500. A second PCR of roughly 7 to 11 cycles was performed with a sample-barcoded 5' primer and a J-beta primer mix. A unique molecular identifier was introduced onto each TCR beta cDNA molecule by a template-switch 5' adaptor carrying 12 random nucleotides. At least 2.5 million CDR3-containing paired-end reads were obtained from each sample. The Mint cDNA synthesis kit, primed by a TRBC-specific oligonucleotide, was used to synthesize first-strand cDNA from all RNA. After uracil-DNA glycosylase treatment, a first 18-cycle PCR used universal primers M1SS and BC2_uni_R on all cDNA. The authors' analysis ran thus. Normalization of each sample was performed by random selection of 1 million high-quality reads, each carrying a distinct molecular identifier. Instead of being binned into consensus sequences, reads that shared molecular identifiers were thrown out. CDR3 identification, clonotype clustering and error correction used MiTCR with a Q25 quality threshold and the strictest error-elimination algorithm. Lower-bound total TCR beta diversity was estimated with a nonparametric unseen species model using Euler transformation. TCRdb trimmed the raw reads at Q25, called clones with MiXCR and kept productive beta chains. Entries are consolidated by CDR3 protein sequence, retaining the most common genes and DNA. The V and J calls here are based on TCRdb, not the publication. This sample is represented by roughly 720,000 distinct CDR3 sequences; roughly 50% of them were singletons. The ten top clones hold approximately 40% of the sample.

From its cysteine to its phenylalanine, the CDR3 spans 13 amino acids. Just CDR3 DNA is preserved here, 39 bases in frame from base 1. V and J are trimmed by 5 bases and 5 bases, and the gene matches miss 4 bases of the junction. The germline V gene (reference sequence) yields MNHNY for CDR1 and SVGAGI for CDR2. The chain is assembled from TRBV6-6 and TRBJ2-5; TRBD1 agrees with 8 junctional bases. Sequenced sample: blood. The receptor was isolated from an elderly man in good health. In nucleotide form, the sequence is TGTGCCAGCAGTGCAGGGGGCGCGGAGACCCAGTACTTC. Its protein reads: CASSAGGAETQYF.